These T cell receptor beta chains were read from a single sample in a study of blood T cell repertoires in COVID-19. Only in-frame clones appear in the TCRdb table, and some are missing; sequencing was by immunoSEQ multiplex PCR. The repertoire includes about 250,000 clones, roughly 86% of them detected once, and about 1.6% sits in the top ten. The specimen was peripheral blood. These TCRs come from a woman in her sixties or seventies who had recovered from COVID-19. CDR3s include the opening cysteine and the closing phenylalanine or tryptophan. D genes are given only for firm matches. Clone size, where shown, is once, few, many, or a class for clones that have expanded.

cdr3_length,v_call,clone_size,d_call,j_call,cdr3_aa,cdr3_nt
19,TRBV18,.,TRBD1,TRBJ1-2,CASSPRSLGRQGSNYGYTF,TGTGCCAGCTCACCACGGTCGCTTGGGAGACAGGGTTCTAACTATGGCTACACCTTC
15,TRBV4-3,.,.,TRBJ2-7,CASSQEFRRSGEQYF,TGCGCCAGCAGCCAAGAATTTCGGCGGTCGGGCGAGCAGTACTTC
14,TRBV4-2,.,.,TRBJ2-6,CASSPGVGANVLTF,TGTGCCAGCAGCCCAGGGGTCGGGGCCAACGTCCTGACTTTC
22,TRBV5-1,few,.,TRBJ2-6,CASSLQQRSFGHSLSGANVLTF,TGCGCCAGCAGCTTGCAGCAGCGGAGCTTTGGTCACTCCCTATCTGGGGCCAACGTCCTGACTTTC
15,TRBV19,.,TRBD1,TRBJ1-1,CASSPIADRADEAFF,TGTGCCAGTAGCCCGATCGCCGACAGGGCAGATGAAGCTTTCTTT
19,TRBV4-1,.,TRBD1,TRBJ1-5,CASSQARGLDKNSNQPQHF,TGCGCCAGCAGCCAAGCCAGGGGGCTCGATAAGAATAGCAATCAGCCCCAGCATTTT
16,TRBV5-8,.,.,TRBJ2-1,CASSLVGVRVYNEQFF,TGTGCCAGCAGCTTGGTAGGGGTAAGGGTCTACAATGAGCAGTTCTTC
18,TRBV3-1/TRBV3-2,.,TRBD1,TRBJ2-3,CASSPAPAGTGSTDTQYF,TGTGCCAGCAGCCCGGCTCCCGCCGGGACAGGGAGTACAGATACGCAGTATTTT
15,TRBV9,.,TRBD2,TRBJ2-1,CASRPGRGGYNEQFF,TGTGCCAGCAGACCGGGACGGGGGGGTTACAATGAGCAGTTCTTC
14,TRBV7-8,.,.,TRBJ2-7,CASSLRATGSEQYF,TGTGCCAGCAGCTTAAGGGCGACGGGATCCGAGCAGTACTTC
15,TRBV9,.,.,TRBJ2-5,CASSVGGTQQETQYF,TGTGCCAGCAGCGTAGGTGGGACTCAACAAGAGACCCAGTACTTC
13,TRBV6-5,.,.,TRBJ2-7,CASSSRGAGEQYF,TGTGCCAGCAGTTCCCGGGGGGCAGGAGAGCAGTACTTC
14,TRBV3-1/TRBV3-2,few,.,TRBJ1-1,CASSQDDRGMAAFF,TGTGCCAGCAGCCAAGATGATAGGGGAATGGCAGCTTTCTTT
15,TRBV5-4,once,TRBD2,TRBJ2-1,CASSPLAGGLNEQFF,TGTGCCAGCAGCCCTCTAGCGGGGGGCCTTAATGAGCAGTTCTTC
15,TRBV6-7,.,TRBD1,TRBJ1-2,CASSGRDREGYGYTF,TGTGCCAGCAGTGGACGTGACAGGGAAGGCTATGGCTACACCTTC
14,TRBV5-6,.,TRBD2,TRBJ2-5,CASSSGTRVFAQYF,TGTGCCAGCAGCTCCGGGACTAGGGTGTTTGCCCAGTACTTC
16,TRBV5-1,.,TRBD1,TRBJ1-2,CASSLMLSGGAFGYTF,TGCGCCAGCAGCTTGATGCTGTCAGGGGGCGCTTTTGGCTACACCTTC
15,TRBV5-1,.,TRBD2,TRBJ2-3,CASSLGLATTDTQYF,TGCGCCAGCAGCTTGGGACTAGCCACCACAGATACGCAGTATTTT
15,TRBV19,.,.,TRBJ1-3,CASSIQANSGNTIYF,TGTGCCAGTAGTATCCAGGCGAACTCTGGAAACACCATATATTTT
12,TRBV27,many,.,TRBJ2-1,CASSLARDEQFF,TGTGCCAGCAGTTTGGCGCGGGATGAGCAGTTCTTC
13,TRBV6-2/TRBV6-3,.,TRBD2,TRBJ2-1,CASSYERDHEQFF,TGTGCCAGCAGTTATGAGCGGGACCATGAGCAGTTCTTC
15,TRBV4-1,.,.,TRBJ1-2,CASSRGGEGGRGYTF,TGCGCCAGCAGCCGGGGGGGTGAGGGTGGTCGTGGCTACACCTTC
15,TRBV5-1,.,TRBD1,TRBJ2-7,CASSSMTGGTYEQYF,TGCGCCAGCAGCTCAATGACAGGGGGTACCTACGAGCAGTACTTC
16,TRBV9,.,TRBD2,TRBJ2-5,CASSVGIGYSGETQYF,TGTGCCAGCAGCGTAGGAATCGGCTATAGCGGGGAGACCCAGTACTTC
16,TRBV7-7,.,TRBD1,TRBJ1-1,CASSPLGQPMNTEAFF,TGTGCTAGCAGCCCCTTGGGACAGCCCATGAACACTGAAGCTTTCTTT
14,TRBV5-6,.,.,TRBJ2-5,CASSLTAAGETQYF,TGTGCCAGCAGCTTGACGGCAGCAGGAGAGACCCAGTACTTC
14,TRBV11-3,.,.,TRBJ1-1,CASSSDSGNTEAFF,TGTGCCAGCAGCTCTGACAGTGGGAACACTGAAGCTTTCTTT
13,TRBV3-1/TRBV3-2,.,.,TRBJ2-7,CASSHEVSYEQYF,TGTGCCAGCAGCCATGAGGTCTCCTACGAGCAGTACTTC
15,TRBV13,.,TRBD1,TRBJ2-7,CASSRKPQGTYEQYF,TGTGCCAGCAGCCGGAAGCCACAGGGGACCTACGAGCAGTACTTC
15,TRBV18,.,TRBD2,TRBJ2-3,CASSSPGTSEDTQYF,TGTGCCAGCTCGTCCCCCGGGACTAGCGAAGATACGCAGTATTTT
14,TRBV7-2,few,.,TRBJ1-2,CASSSGGGAYGYTF,TGTGCCAGCAGCTCTGGGGGGGGCGCCTATGGCTACACCTTC
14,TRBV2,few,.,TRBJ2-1,CASGGTAAYNEQFF,TGTGCCAGCGGGGGGACAGCCGCTTACAATGAGCAGTTCTTC
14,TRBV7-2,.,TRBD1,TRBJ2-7,CASSAVSTGTEQYF,TGTGCCAGCAGCGCGGTGTCGACAGGGACCGAGCAGTACTTC